This T cell receptor (beta chain) was found in a study of cytomegalovirus exposure and HLA in healthy donors. Broader study findings: Later analysis demonstrated an association between a missense DCLRE1C variant and TCR beta V- and J-gene trimming. The later analysis indicated that the majority of CMV-associated TCR beta chains appeared HLA-restricted.

CDR1 is MNHEY, CDR2 SVGAGI, per germline. Trimming removed 0 bases from V and 9 bases from J, with 12 bases in between. This CDR3 has 15 amino acids. A multiplex PCR was run with 60 Vbeta primers and 13 Jbeta primers. The assay was immunoSEQ multiplex PCR, and TCRdb's table has in-frame clones only and misses some. The table shows roughly 180,000 clones, with over 60% occurring only once. As for this clone: What it binds is unknown.

The specimen sequenced was PBMCs. The chain recombines TRBV6-5 with TRBJ1-6; D gene uncertain. This clonotype originated in a man aged 50-60 years in good health and CMV-seropositive. The CDR3: CASSYSVSGLSPLHF. The CDR3 coding sequence is TGTGCCAGCAGTTACTCGGTGTCAGGCCTTTCACCCCTCCACTTT.